These 8 T cell receptor beta chains share one sample of origin, sequenced in a study of human T cells and chemical hapten exposure. A single record per CDR3 protein comes from TCRdb applying MiXCR to the RACE reads. Of 84,000 or so distinct CDR3 sequences listed, roughly 8.5% are singletons. Time point reported: pre-sensitization, week 0. Indicated treatment: therapeutic diphenylcyclopropenone sensitization with weekly scalp DPC. The starting material was whole blood, obtained in connection with sensitization to the hapten diphenylcyclopropenone (DPC). The origin of the receptors is a middle-aged man with alopecia areata. Some clones in this sample may be carry-over from other donors' samples.

This clonotype was seen a few times. The chain joins TRBV18 to TRBJ1-4; the D is unclear. In germline, CDR1 is KGHSH, CDR2 LQKENI. V was shortened by 0 bases and J by 10 bases, with 18 bases between the two germline ends. This CDR3 region has 16 residues. The CDR3 protein is CASSPPMLDGDGKLFF. In nucleotides, the CDR3 is TGTGCCAGCTCACCACCGATGCTGGACGGTGATGGAAAACTGTTTTTT.

This clonotype was seen a few times. The chain is built from TRBV30 and TRBJ2-3, with TRBD2 matching over 7 bases. V was clipped by 1 base and J by 9 bases; unmatched bases: 7. The CDR3 extends over 13 amino acids. Germline loops: CDR1 GTSNPN, CDR2 SVGIG (reference sequence). Here the CDR3 reads CAWSASGGGTQYF. Here the CDR3 DNA reads TGTGCCTGGAGTGCCTCTGGGGGGGGAACGCAGTATTTT.

This chain uses TRBV12-3 or TRBV12-4 with TRBJ2-5; TRBD1 matches 7 bases. The CDR3 length is 13 residues. The V and J ends lost 5 bases and 4 bases, in that order; junction bases with no gene match: 4. The CDR3 region has the DNA TGTGCCAGCAGTCCAGGACAGGTAGAGACCCAGTACTTC. It translates to CASSPGQVETQYF.

J is TRBJ2-5 and V is TRBV25-1, with D possibly being TRBD2 (5 bases). Germline values: CDR1 MGHDK, CDR2 SYGVNS. This CDR3 is 14 amino acids long. V shed 6 bases and J shed 4 bases, with 15 bases lying between them. CDR3 sequence reads: CASRAPNGVETQYF. CDR3 sequence (DNA): TGTGCCAGCAGGGCCCCGAACGGGGTAGAGACCCAGTACTTC.

This clonotype was detected only a few times. This chain joins TRBV5-1 and TRBJ1-5; D is possibly TRBD1 (6 bases). This CDR3 spans 15 amino acids. Germline V gene sequence: CDR1 SGHRS, CDR2 YFSETQ. Trimming left V 3 bases short and J 5 bases short, with 15 bases between. CDR3 residues: CASSSTGGGDQPQHF. In nucleotides, the CDR3 is TGCGCCAGCAGCTCCACCGGGGGCGGGGATCAGCCCCAGCATTTT.

The chain recombines TRBV20-1 with TRBJ2-7; D remains ambiguous. The germline V gene has CDR1 DFQATT and CDR2 SNEGSKA (reference sequence). V was shortened by 1 base and J by 5 bases, with 9 bases between the two germline ends. The CDR3 is 12 residues long. In DNA form, the CDR3 reads TGCAGTGCTAGAGTACCTGACAACGAGCAGTACTTC. The encoded protein is CSARVPDNEQYF.

V is TRBV6-2 or TRBV6-3 and J is TRBJ2-1; 9 positions match TRBD1. This CDR3 region has 17 residues. The germline V gene encodes CDR1 MNHEY and CDR2 SVGEGT. V gave up 0 bases and J gave up 3 bases; unmatched junction bases: 6. As DNA, the CDR3 is TGTGCCAGCAGTTACTCGAAGAGACAGGGGGACTACAATGAGCAGTTCTTC. Encoded protein: CASSYSKRQGDYNEQFF.

V gene TRBV6-5 combines with J gene TRBJ2-7, with D hard to call. With 6 bases removed from V and 9 bases from J, the gap between germline ends came to 18 bases. Per the germline V gene, CDR1 is MNHEY and CDR2 is SVGAGI. This CDR3 comprises 13 residues. CDR3: CASRPDGSGRQYF. The DNA for the CDR3 is TGTGCCAGCAGACCCGACGGTTCCGGTCGGCAGTACTTC.